This T cell receptor beta chain was obtained from a study of CD8 T cells in ankylosing spondylitis. This clonotype was seen at least ten times. Germline V lookup: CDR1 MNHEY, CDR2 SMNVEV (reference sequence). CDR3 length: 13 residues. V gave up 0 bases and J gave up 6 bases, with 8 bases separating them. MiXCR, run by TCRdb on the 5' RACE reads, gives a single entry per CDR3 protein. The profile shows approximately 240,000 distinct CDR3 sequences, more than 9% of them singletons. Input material: blood, either unsorted or a sorted T cell fraction (not recorded which). J is TRBJ1-2 and V is TRBV27; tentatively, D is TRBD1 (5 bases). The sequence was collected from a male donor with ankylosing spondylitis or in good health (not recorded which). The CDR3 nucleotides read TGTGCCAGCAGTTTATCGGGGACTAATGGCTACACCTTC. Protein: CASSLSGTNGYTF.